Following are 19 T cell receptor beta chains from one sample sequenced in a study of Ad26.COV2.S vaccination and SARS-CoV-2 variants. Sample treatment: some 20 received Ad26.COV2.S at low or high dose, single or two shots; roughly five received placebo; per-sample allocation not given. Sampling was done on day 63 after the first vaccine or placebo injection. TCRdb's copy holds only in-frame clones and misses some; the assay was immunoSEQ multiplex PCR. The sample shows approximately 500,000 clones, around 90% of them seen only once. This material consisted of peripheral blood, taken in a trial of Ad26.COV2.S vaccine versus placebo. The receptors here all came from a person aged 18-65 years who received the Ad26.COV2.S COVID-19 vaccine or a placebo.

Details on this clone: Other DNA sequences in this specimen translate into the identical CDR3. The genes are TRBV6-1 and TRBJ1-5; D remains unclear. The CDR3 length is 13 residues. V lost 1 base to trimming and J lost 7 bases, with 8 bases between them. Germline assignment: CDR1 MNHNS and CDR2 SASEGT. For the CDR3, the DNA is TGTGCCAGCAGTGAAGGGGCAAGGCAGCCCCAGCATTTT. As protein: CASSEGARQPQHF.

The V and J genes are TRBV28 and TRBJ2-1, with unresolved D. The germline CDR1 and CDR2 sequences are MDHEN and SYDVKM. The germline V and J ends were trimmed by 5 bases and 0 bases, with 11 bases remaining between them. The CDR3 is made up of 15 amino acids. The CDR3 protein is CASSPRTVSYNEQFF. The CDR3, as DNA: TGTGCCAGCAGTCCCCGGACGGTCTCCTACAATGAGCAGTTCTTC.

V and J are TRBV7-8 and TRBJ1-1; D might be TRBD1 (6 bases). Germline V gene sequence: CDR1 SGHVS, CDR2 FQNEAQ. The length of the CDR3 is 15 residues. V gave up 2 bases and J gave up 2 bases, with 12 bases separating them. The CDR3 DNA reads TGTGCCAGCAGCTTACGCGGGGGGCGAAACACTGAAGCTTTCTTT. Translated: CASSLRGGRNTEAFF.

V is TRBV25-1 and J is TRBJ2-4; 7 positions agree with TRBD2. The CDR3 is 13 residues long. Germline assignment: CDR1 MGHDK and CDR2 SYGVNS. Trimming removed 6 bases from V and 7 bases from J; junction bases left unmatched: 6. CDR3 coding DNA: TGTGCCAGCAGGGCTTGGGGGGGGAACATTCAGTACTTC. Amino acids: CASRAWGGNIQYF.

The J gene is TRBJ2-2, the V gene TRBV24-1; possibly TRBD1 or TRBD2 for D (6 bases each). The CDR3 sequence is 14 residues long. Germline V gene sequence: CDR1 KGHDR, CDR2 SFDVKD. V lost 7 bases to trimming and J lost 3 bases, with 11 bases between them. CDR3 sequence (DNA): TGTGCCACCAGCCGGGGGCGCGACACCGGGGAGCTGTTTTTT. Translating gives CATSRGRDTGELFF.

As to this clone: Within the sample, other DNA sequences also encode this same CDR3. V is TRBV5-6 and J is TRBJ2-7; D remains ambiguous. The CDR3 runs 12 residues. V was shortened by 4 bases and J by 3 bases, with 8 bases between the two germline ends. CDR1 and CDR2 from the germline V gene are SGHDT and YYEEEE. The DNA for the CDR3 is TGTGCCAGCAGCCTAGACTTCTACGAGCAGTACTTC. Protein: CASSLDFYEQYF.

The chain joins TRBV2 to TRBJ2-7; weak D call: TRBD2 (6 bases). In germline, CDR1 is SNHLY, CDR2 FYNNEI. Trimming shortened V by 6 bases and J by 4 bases, and 13 bases separated the two germline ends. This CDR3 contains 13 residues. Here the CDR3 reads CASSVPGVYEQYF. Written as DNA, the CDR3 is TGTGCCAGCAGCGTACCGGGAGTTTACGAGCAGTACTTC.

A note on this clone: This CDR3 is also generated by other DNA sequences in the sample. This chain uses TRBV6-2 or TRBV6-3 with TRBJ1-2, with TRBD1 as a possible D gene (6 bases). Germline CDR1 reads MNHEY; CDR2 reads SVGEGT. The V and J ends lost 5 bases and 2 bases respectively, with 9 bases between them. The CDR3 totals 13 residues. The DNA for the CDR3 is TGTGCCAGCAGTAGGACAGCAAACTATGGCTACACCTTC. Protein: CASSRTANYGYTF.

CDR3 sequence (DNA): TGTGCCAGCAGCCACGGACCCGCCGGGGAGCTGTTTTTT. It translates to CASSHGPAGELFF. The gene calls are TRBV6-2 or TRBV6-3 and TRBJ2-2; unclear D gene. Germline V gives CDR1 MNHEY, CDR2 SVGEGT. CDR3 length: 13 residues. V lost 6 bases and J 6 bases, leaving 11 bases between the germline ends.

The chain employs TRBV28 and TRBJ2-7, with D perhaps matching TRBD1 (5 bases). CDR3 size: 15 residues. Trimming cost V 5 bases and J 3 bases, with 17 bases left between them. Germline V lookup: CDR1 MDHEN, CDR2 SYDVKM. The CDR3 nucleotides are TGTGCCAGCAGTATAGGTGGGGTTACAGGCTACGAGCAGTACTTC. Translated: CASSIGGVTGYEQYF.

This chain links TRBV4-2 with TRBJ2-3; 7 bases match TRBD2. Germline V gives CDR1 LGHNA, CDR2 YNFKEQ. The CDR3 contains 13 residues. V shed 1 base and J 8 bases; nucleotides not matched to a gene: 3. In DNA form, the CDR3 reads TGTGCCAGCAGCCAAGGGGGGGGGACTACGCAGTATTTT. This gives the protein CASSQGGGTTQYF.

This sequence joins TRBV3-1 (or the pseudogene TRBV3-2) and TRBJ1-2, with 9 bases identical to TRBD1. The CDR3 has 14 residues. Germline CDR1 and CDR2: LGHDT and YNNKEL (reference sequence). J gave up 7 bases and V 1 base, and 4 bases lay outside the gene matches. CDR3 DNA sequence: TGTGCCAGCAGCCAAGGACAGGGGGTTGGTGGCTACACCTTC. Its protein is CASSQGQGVGGYTF.

Notes on this clone: The same CDR3 can be traced to other DNA sequences in this sample. The chain links TRBV30 to TRBJ2-5, with 9 bases fitting TRBD1. V gave up 3 bases and J gave up 2 bases; unmatched junction bases: 7. Germline lookup yields CDR1 GTSNPN and CDR2 SVGIG (reference sequence). CDR3 length equals 15 residues. CDR3 DNA: TGTGCCTGGAGCGGTGGGGGACAGGGACAAGAGACCCAGTACTTC. It encodes CAWSGGGQGQETQYF.

The rearrangement joins TRBV6-5 to TRBJ2-7; D ambiguous. The CDR3 consists of 14 residues. Per the germline V gene, CDR1 is MNHEY and CDR2 is SVGAGI. Trimming removed 8 bases from V and 6 bases from J, with 20 bases in between. The CDR3 region is CASRPAVLSSEQYF. The CDR3 DNA reads TGTGCCAGCCGGCCCGCTGTACTTTCAAGCGAGCAGTACTTC.

The chain recombines TRBV18 with TRBJ1-3, with D unclear. Germline V gene data show CDR1 as KGHSH and CDR2 as LQKENI. The germline V and J ends were trimmed by 3 bases and 0 bases, with 12 bases remaining between them. This CDR3 has 16 amino acids. The CDR3 region has the DNA TGTGCCAGCTCACCCCTCGACGGTACCTCTGGAAACACCATATATTTT. Residues: CASSPLDGTSGNTIYF.

V and J are TRBV4-2 and TRBJ1-2, with D unclear. The V end lost 0 bases, the J end lost 8 bases, and 4 bases lay between the germline ends. The V gene's germline CDR1 is LGHNA and CDR2 YNFKEQ. There are 11 residues in the CDR3. This chain's CDR3 is CASSQDVGYTF. Here the CDR3 DNA reads TGTGCCAGCAGCCAAGATGTGGGCTACACCTTC.

This chain uses TRBV5-6 with TRBJ2-7; the match to TRBD1 covers 11 bases. Per the germline V gene, CDR1 is SGHDT and CDR2 is YYEEEE. Trimming removed 4 bases from V and 4 bases from J; junction bases left unmatched: 7. This CDR3 comprises 15 residues. Here the CDR3 reads CASSPGTGGFYEQYF. The DNA for the CDR3 is TGTGCCAGCAGCCCCGGGACAGGGGGTTTTTACGAGCAGTACTTC.

The chain carries TRBV30 and TRBJ2-1; 9 nucleotides agree with TRBD2. The germline gives CDR1 GTSNPN, CDR2 SVGIG (reference sequence). The CDR3 is 17 residues long. J was trimmed by 6 bases and V by 0 bases; bases with no gene match: 12. The CDR3 region has the DNA TGTGCCTGGAGTGTCCCCCGTTGGGCGGGAGGGGCCAATGAGCAGTTCTTC. Translation: CAWSVPRWAGGANEQFF.

CDR3 region: CASSPTAGGLMGQYF. In DNA form, the CDR3 reads TGTGCCAGCAGCCCCACAGCGGGAGGTCTTATGGGGCAGTACTTC. The rearrangement uses TRBV7-2 and TRBJ2-7, with 9 bases that match TRBD2. CDR1 and CDR2 from the germline V gene are SGHTA and FQGNSA. V lost 5 bases and J lost 9; bases outside the gene matches: 14. The CDR3 is made up of 15 amino acids.